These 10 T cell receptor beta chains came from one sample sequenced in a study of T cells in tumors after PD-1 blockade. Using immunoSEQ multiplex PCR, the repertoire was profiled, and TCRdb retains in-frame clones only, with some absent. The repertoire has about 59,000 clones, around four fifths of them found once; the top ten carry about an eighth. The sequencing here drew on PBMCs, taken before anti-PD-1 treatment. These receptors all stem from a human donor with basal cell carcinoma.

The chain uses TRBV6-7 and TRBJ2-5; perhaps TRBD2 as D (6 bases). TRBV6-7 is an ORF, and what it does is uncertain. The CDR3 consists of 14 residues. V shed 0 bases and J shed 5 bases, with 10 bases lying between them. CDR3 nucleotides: TGTGCCAGCAGTTACTCACCAGGGAGGGAGACCCAGTACTTC. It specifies CASSYSPGRETQYF.

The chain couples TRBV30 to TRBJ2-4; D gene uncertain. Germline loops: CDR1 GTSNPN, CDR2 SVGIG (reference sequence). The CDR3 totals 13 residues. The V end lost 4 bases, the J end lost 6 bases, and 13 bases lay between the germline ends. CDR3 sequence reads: CAWTEIPRNIQYF. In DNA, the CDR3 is TGTGCCTGGACAGAAATTCCTCGAAACATTCAGTACTTC.

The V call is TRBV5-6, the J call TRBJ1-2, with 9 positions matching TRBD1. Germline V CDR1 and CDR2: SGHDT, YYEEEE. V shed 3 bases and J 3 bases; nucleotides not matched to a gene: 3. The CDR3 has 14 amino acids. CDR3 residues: CASSYTGGDYGYTF. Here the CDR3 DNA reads TGTGCCAGCAGCTATACAGGGGGCGACTATGGCTACACCTTC. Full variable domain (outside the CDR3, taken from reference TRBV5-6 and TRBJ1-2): DAGVTQSPTHLIKTRGQQVTLRCSPKSGHDTVSWYQQALGQGPQFIFQYYEEEERQRGNFPDRFSGHQFPNYSSELNVNALLLGDSALYLCASSYTGGDYGYTFGSGTRLTVV.

The chain's CDR3 is CASSLVGAFTSGNTIYF. The DNA for the CDR3 is TGTGCCAGCAGCTTGGTCGGCGCCTTTACCTCTGGAAACACCATATATTTT. The chain couples TRBV5-5 to TRBJ1-3, with no clear D. V lost 0 bases and J 0 bases, leaving 13 bases between the germline ends. Germline V gene data show CDR1 as SGHKS and CDR2 as YYEKEE (reference sequence). The CDR3 runs to 17 residues.

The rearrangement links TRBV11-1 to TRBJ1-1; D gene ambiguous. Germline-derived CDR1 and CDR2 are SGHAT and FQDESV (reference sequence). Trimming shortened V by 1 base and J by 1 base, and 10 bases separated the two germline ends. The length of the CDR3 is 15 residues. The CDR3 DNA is TGTGCCAGCAGCTTAGAGGGCAACAGGAACACTGAAGCTTTCTTT. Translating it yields CASSLEGNRNTEAFF.

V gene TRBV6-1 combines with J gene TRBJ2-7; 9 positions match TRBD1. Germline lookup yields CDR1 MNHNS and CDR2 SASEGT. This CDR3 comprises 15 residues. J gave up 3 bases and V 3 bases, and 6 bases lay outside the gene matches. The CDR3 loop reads CASSEPGQGFYEQYF. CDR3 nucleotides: TGTGCCAGCAGTGAGCCGGGACAGGGCTTCTACGAGCAGTACTTC.

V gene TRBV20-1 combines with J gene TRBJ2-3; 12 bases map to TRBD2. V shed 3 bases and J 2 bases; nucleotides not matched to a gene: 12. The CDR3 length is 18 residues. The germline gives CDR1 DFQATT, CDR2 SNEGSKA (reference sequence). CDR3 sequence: CSASTTGTSGHNTDTQYF. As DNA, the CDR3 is TGCAGTGCTAGTACAACCGGGACTAGCGGGCATAACACAGATACGCAGTATTTT.

The CDR3 region is CAWVGEGTSYNEQFF. CDR3 coding DNA: TGTGCCTGGGTGGGGGAGGGGACCTCCTACAATGAGCAGTTCTTC. The chain carries TRBV30 and TRBJ2-1; 7 bases agree with TRBD2. This CDR3 contains 15 residues. Germline values: CDR1 GTSNPN, CDR2 SVGIG (reference sequence). The trim removed 5 bases at V and 0 bases at J, leaving 7 bases unmatched.

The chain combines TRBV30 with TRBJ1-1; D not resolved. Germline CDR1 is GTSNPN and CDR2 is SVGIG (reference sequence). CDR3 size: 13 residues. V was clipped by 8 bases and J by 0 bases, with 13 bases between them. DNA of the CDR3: TGTGCCACCTCCTTGGGGATGAACACTGAAGCTTTCTTT. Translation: CATSLGMNTEAFF.

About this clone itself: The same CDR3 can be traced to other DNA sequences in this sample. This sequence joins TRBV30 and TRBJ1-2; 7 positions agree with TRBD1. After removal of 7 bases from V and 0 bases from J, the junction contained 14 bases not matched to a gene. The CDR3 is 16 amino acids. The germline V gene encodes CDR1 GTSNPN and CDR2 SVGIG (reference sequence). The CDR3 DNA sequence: TGTGCCTCCCCACAAAGAGCAGGGGGAGCTAACTATGGCTACACCTTC. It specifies CASPQRAGGANYGYTF.